The 30 T cell receptor beta chains in this list originate from one sample, sequenced in a study of tumor and adjacent non-tumor tissue in lung cancer. TCRbeta libraries were built with three rounds of nested PCR, modified from ARM-PCR. Each CDR3 protein gets one entry after TCRdb re-called the multiplex PCR reads with MiXCR. The data show roughly 200,000 distinct CDR3 sequences, 70% to 75% seen once. No cell sorting was done before RNA was extracted from the tissue. Sequenced input: lung tumor tissue. The receptors originated from a man in his sixties with non-small cell lung cancer.

This clonotype has at least ten counts. The chain carries TRBV20-1 and TRBJ2-7; D is possibly TRBD1 (6 bases). The CDR3 is 14 amino acids. Per germline, CDR1 DFQATT and CDR2 SNEGSKA (reference sequence). Trimming removed 1 base at V and 1 base at J, with 11 bases between. The CDR3 protein is CSARVGTKSYEQYF. CDR3 DNA: TGCAGTGCTAGAGTTGGGACAAAATCCTACGAGCAGTACTTC.

This clonotype showed up just a few times. CDR3 region: CASSQRETAYEQYF. The CDR3 region has the DNA TGTGCCAGCAGCCAGCGGGAGACAGCCTACGAGCAGTACTTC. The genes are TRBV4-2 and TRBJ2-7; 7 bases map to TRBD2. Germline values: CDR1 LGHNA, CDR2 YNFKEQ. The V gene end was trimmed by 3 bases and the J gene end by 2 bases; junction bases not matched to a gene: 4. This CDR3 has 14 residues.

Points on this clonotype: The junction and the germline gene differ at one end; a read error may be behind it. The genes are TRBV20-1 and TRBJ1-4, with unresolved D. CDR1 and CDR2 (germline): DFQATT, SNEGSKA (reference sequence). This CDR3 comprises 14 residues. In nucleotides, the CDR3 is TGCAGTGCTAGACCCTTAAGAGAAAATGAAAAAGTGTTTTTT. Its translation: CSARPLRENEKVFF.

The V call is TRBV12-3 or TRBV12-4, the J call TRBJ2-3; D remains unclear. The CDR3 length is 12 residues. Trimming pared 6 bases from V and 5 bases from J, leaving 9 bases between. Here the CDR3 DNA reads TGTGCCAGCAGCCCAGACCGAGATACGCAGTATTTT. Translated, it gives CASSPDRDTQYF.

This clonotype was recorded at least ten times. The genes are TRBV10-1 and TRBJ2-7; 9 positions match TRBD1. This CDR3 contains 15 residues. CDR1 and CDR2 (germline): WNHNN, SYGVQD (reference sequence). V dropped 6 bases and J dropped 6; count of bases not matched to a gene: 12. This CDR3 is CASSETGTGFREQYF. The CDR3 DNA reads as TGCGCCAGCAGCGAAACCGGGACAGGGTTTCGCGAGCAGTACTTC.

Concerning this clonotype: This clone may be a read error of a much larger clone one base away. This chain links TRBV20-1 with TRBJ2-7; D may be TRBD1 or TRBD2 (5 bases each). Per the germline V gene, CDR1 is DFQATT and CDR2 is SNEGSKA (reference sequence). This CDR3 has 15 residues. V shed 5 bases and J shed 0 bases, with 17 bases lying between them. The CDR3 loop reads CSARGVASCSYEQYF. The CDR3 nucleotides read TGCAGTGCTCGAGGGGTAGCTAGCTGCTCCTACGAGCAGTACTTC.

A note on this clonotype: A read error may explain this, as a much larger clone is one base away. The chain uses TRBV6-2 or TRBV6-3 and TRBJ2-3; TRBD2 aligns across 9 bases. V trimming: 0 bases; J trimming: 11 bases; junction bases outside the gene matches: 15. CDR3 length: 17 residues. Germline-derived CDR1 and CDR2 are MNHEY and SVGEGT. CDR3 sequence (DNA): TGTGCCAGCAGTTACTCGTCGGCTAGCGGGATCGAGGTCGAGCAGTATTTT. Amino acids: CASSYSSASGIEVEQYF.

In its sample, this clonotype was seen a few times. The chain employs TRBV10-3 and TRBJ2-1; the match to TRBD2 covers 9 bases. The CDR3 has 14 residues. V gave up 10 bases and J gave up 7 bases; unmatched junction bases: 11. CDR1 ENHRY and CDR2 SYGVKD come from the germline V gene. DNA of the CDR3: TGTGCCACCCGATTTAGCGGGAGCGGGAATGAGCAGTTCTTC. Translated, it gives CATRFSGSGNEQFF.

This clonotype came up a few times. The V call is TRBV28, the J call TRBJ2-6; 8 bases line up with TRBD1. The J segment lost 0 bases and the V segment lost 6 bases, leaving 10 bases of the junction unmatched. The germline CDR1 and CDR2 sequences are MDHEN and SYDVKM. This CDR3 is built from 18 residues. The CDR3 protein is CASSPRTGKSSGANVLTF. As DNA, the CDR3 is TGTGCCAGCAGCCCCAGGACAGGGAAATCCTCTGGGGCCAACGTCCTGACTTTC.

The chain links TRBV20-1 to TRBJ1-2; D is perhaps TRBD1 (5 bases). V lost 6 bases and J lost 7, with 18 bases in between. This CDR3 region has 13 residues. Germline CDR1 and CDR2: DFQATT and SNEGSKA (reference sequence). The CDR3 sequence: CSAVRGLTVGYTF. The CDR3 DNA follows: TGCAGTGCCGTCCGGGGCCTCACGGTTGGCTACACCTTC.

This clonotype was detected many times. The chain employs TRBV12-3 or TRBV12-4 and TRBJ2-3; D is unclear. V was clipped by 2 bases and J by 4 bases, with 7 bases between them. The CDR3 runs 13 residues. The CDR3 bases are TGTGCCAGCAGTTTATTTGAGGCAGATACGCAGTATTTT. Translation gives CASSLFEADTQYF.

This clonotype has just one count. At one end, the junction sequence differs from germline, possibly due to a read error. The chain uses TRBV20-1 and TRBJ1-6; D is undetermined. The CDR3 contains 16 residues. CDR1 and CDR2 (germline): DFQATT, SNEGSKA (reference sequence). The CDR3 DNA sequence: TGCAATGCTAGAGATTCGGGGAGGACCTATAATTCACCCCTCCACTTT. Its translation is CNARDSGRTYNSPLHF.

Turning to this clonotype: At one end the junction does not follow the germline gene, possibly because of a read error. This chain uses TRBV28 with TRBJ2-7, with 12 bases fitting TRBD2. CDR1 and CDR2 from the germline V gene are MDHEN and SYDVKM. This CDR3 comprises 19 residues. CDR3 bases: TGTGCCTGCAGTCCCATTCGGGCTAGCGGGGGGGCAGGGGGCTACGAGCAGTACTTC. Its protein is CACSPIRASGGAGGYEQYF.

This clonotype was detected once. Compared with germline, one end of the junction differs, possibly owing to a read error. The chain combines TRBV11-3 with TRBJ2-7; D might be TRBD1 (6 bases). Germline V gives CDR1 SGHNT, CDR2 YENEEA. The CDR3 consists of 15 residues. DNA of the CDR3: TGTGCCGGCAGGAGAGGGGGTGGTAGGGCCAACGAGCACTACTTC. It specifies CAGRRGGGRANEHYF.

The rearrangement links TRBV5-4 to TRBJ2-3; D not resolved. The length of the CDR3 is 13 residues. Trimming left V 1 base short and J 4 bases short, with 7 bases between. Germline-derived CDR1 and CDR2 are SGHNT and YYREEE (reference sequence). As DNA, the CDR3 is TGTGCCAGCAGCTTGCAAGGGCCAGATACGCAGTATTTT. It yields the protein CASSLQGPDTQYF. The full variable domain, in which reference TRBV5-4 and TRBJ2-3 provide the parts outside the CDR3, is ETGVTQSPTHLIKTRGQQVTLRCSSQSGHNTVSWYQQALGQGPQFIFQYYREEENGRGNFPPRFSGLQFPNYSSELNVNALELDDSALYLCASSLQGPDTQYFGPGTRLTVL.

As to this clonotype: At one boundary the junction diverges from the germline segment, which might be a read error. The chain has TRBV11-3 and TRBJ1-6; D possibly corresponds to TRBD1 (5 bases). This CDR3 is built from 14 residues. The germline CDR1 and CDR2 sequences are SGHNT and YENEEA. The CDR3 reads CASNLTRGNPPLHF. CDR3 bases: TGTGCCAGCAACTTAACAAGGGGTAATCCACCCCTCCACTTT.

This clonotype was picked up many times. CDR3 nucleotide sequence: TGTGCCAGCAGCCGGACAGGGGATGGCTACACCTTC. It translates to CASSRTGDGYTF. The chain has TRBV11-2 and TRBJ1-2, with TRBD1 matching over 9 bases. CDR1 and CDR2 from the germline V gene are SGHAT and FQNNGV. Trimming at V came to 5 bases and at J to 6 bases, leaving 1 base not matched to a gene. CDR3 size: 12 residues. The variable domain in full, completed from reference TRBV11-2 and TRBJ1-2, reads EAGVAQSPRYKIIEKRQSVAFWCNPISGHATLYWYQQILGQGPKLLIQFQNNGVVDDSQLPKDRFSAERLKGVDSTLKIQPAKLEDSAVYLCASSRTGDGYTFGSGTRLTVV.

This clonotype was found a few times. A read error is possible here, since a much larger clone lies one base away. This chain connects TRBV11-3 to TRBJ2-7, with D perhaps matching TRBD2 (5 bases). The germline CDR1 and CDR2 sequences are SGHNT and YENEEA. CDR3 length: 12 residues. Trimming removed 7 bases at V and 6 bases at J, with 13 bases between. CDR3 loop: CASNWVGSEQYF. The CDR3 bases are TGTGCCAGCAACTGGGTAGGGAGCGAGCAGTACTTC.

This clonotype was recorded once. Sequence at one end of the junction differs from germline and may be a read error. The rearrangement uses TRBV12-3 or TRBV12-4 and TRBJ1-6; D perhaps matches TRBD1 (6 bases). The length of the CDR3 is 14 residues. DNA of the CDR3: TGTGCCAGCAGTTACGGGGGGCAATGTTCACGCCTCCACTTT. Protein product: CASSYGGQCSRLHF.

This clonotype showed up just a few times. The chain is built from TRBV4-3 and TRBJ1-4; D gene unclear. Germline CDR1 and CDR2: LGHNA and YSLEER. Trimming removed 1 base from V and 2 bases from J, with 11 bases in between. The CDR3 covers 16 residues. The CDR3 reads CASSQGPGLTNEKLFF. The CDR3 coding sequence is TGCGCCAGCAGCCAAGGTCCCGGTCTTACTAATGAAAAACTGTTTTTT.

Note on this clonotype: A read error is possible here, since a much larger clone lies one base away. The chain links TRBV20-1 to TRBJ1-4; no firm D call. Trimming pared 4 bases from V and 5 bases from J, leaving 5 bases between. This CDR3 has 11 residues. Germline V gene sequence: CDR1 DFQATT, CDR2 SNEGSKA (reference sequence). CDR3 region: CSAKQNEKLFF. CDR3 sequence (DNA): TGCAGTGCTAAACAGAATGAAAAACTGTTTTTT.

Comment on this clonotype: A read error may produce the germline difference seen at one junction end. In DNA, the CDR3 is TGTACCAGTAGCTTAGAGTACAGTGAAGCTTTCTTT. Translation gives CTSSLEYSEAFF. This chain connects TRBV11-2 to TRBJ1-1; D gene unclear. The CDR3 has 12 residues. Germline loops: CDR1 SGHAT, CDR2 FQNNGV.

The sample holds many counts of this clonotype. The rearrangement uses TRBV11-1 and TRBJ1-4; TRBD1 might be the D (5 bases). V was cut by 10 bases and J by 2 bases, with 11 bases left in between. This CDR3 spans 13 amino acids. The V gene's germline CDR1 is SGHAT and CDR2 FQDESV (reference sequence). Here the CDR3 reads CATGKSTNEKLFF. The DNA of the CDR3 is TGTGCCACAGGGAAGTCGACTAATGAAAAACTGTTTTTT.

With respect to this clonotype: At one boundary the junction diverges from the germline segment, which might be a read error. The CDR3 region is CTSNLDLTDTQYF. In DNA, the CDR3 is TGTACCAGCAACTTAGATCTCACAGATACGCAGTATTTT. The chain is built from TRBV11-2 and TRBJ2-3, with D unresolved. CDR3 length: 13 amino acids. The germline V gene has CDR1 SGHAT and CDR2 FQNNGV.

V gene TRBV20-1 combines with J gene TRBJ2-1; TRBD2 matches 16 bases. J gave up 9 bases and V 6 bases, and 17 bases lay outside the gene matches. Germline V gene lookup returns CDR1 DFQATT and CDR2 SNEGSKA (reference sequence). The CDR3 is made up of 18 amino acids. DNA of the CDR3: TGCAGTGCCTCCCGGGGACTAGCGGGGGGGCCCTTAGTTATTGAGCAGTTCTTC. Amino acid sequence: CSASRGLAGGPLVIEQFF.

Concerning this clonotype itself: No conserved phenylalanine or tryptophan is present at the end of the CDR3, so a read error is the likely explanation. The limits of the CDR3 on the DNA are not certain, so only TCRdb's listed CDR3 is given. CDR3 in amino acids: CSAQLAGDYEQYL. The gene calls are TRBV20-1 and TRBJ2-7; TRBD2, the table's D call, lacks a check against the DNA. The CDR3 totals 13 residues, both ends included. CDR1 DFQATT and CDR2 SNEGSKA come from the germline V gene (reference sequence).

In regard to this clonotype: The junction and the germline gene differ at one end; a read error may be behind it. This chain connects TRBV6-5 to TRBJ1-2, with a tentative D call TRBD1 (6 bases). Looked up from germline, CDR1 is MNHEY and CDR2 is SVGAGI. This CDR3 contains 14 residues. This CDR3 is CDSSGTGRGNGYTF. Written as DNA, the CDR3 is TGTGACAGCAGTGGAACAGGGAGAGGGAATGGCTACACCTTC.

This clonotype was detected once. Compared with germline, one end of the junction differs, possibly owing to a read error. The chain has TRBV6-5 and TRBJ1-1; unclear D gene. Germline assignment: CDR1 MNHEY and CDR2 SVGAGI. The CDR3 covers 14 residues. The CDR3 DNA reads as TGTGCCACCAGTTACTCGCTAGGGCTCACTGAAGCTTTCTTT. It translates to CATSYSLGLTEAFF.

With respect to this clonotype: Mismatch with germline at one junction end may stem from a read error. The CDR3 here is CACRGKETQNF. The CDR3 DNA reads TGTGCCTGCCGGGGGAAAGAGACCCAAAACTTC. The chain links TRBV6-1 to TRBJ2-5, with D possibly being TRBD2 (6 bases). The CDR3 covers 11 residues. Germline CDR1 is MNHNS and CDR2 is SASEGT.

As for this clonotype: One base away lies a much larger clone, so this may be a sequencing read error. The chain is built from TRBV5-4 and TRBJ2-1; the D gene is possibly TRBD1 (7 bases). V dropped 4 bases and J dropped 5 bases, with 22 bases sitting between them. Germline V gene data show CDR1 as SGHNT and CDR2 as YYREEE (reference sequence). This CDR3 contains 17 residues. CDR3 bases: TGTGCCAGCAGCCCCTTTAGGCAGGGGGGTTTTAACAATGAGCAGTTCTTC. This codes for CASSPFRQGGFNNEQFF.